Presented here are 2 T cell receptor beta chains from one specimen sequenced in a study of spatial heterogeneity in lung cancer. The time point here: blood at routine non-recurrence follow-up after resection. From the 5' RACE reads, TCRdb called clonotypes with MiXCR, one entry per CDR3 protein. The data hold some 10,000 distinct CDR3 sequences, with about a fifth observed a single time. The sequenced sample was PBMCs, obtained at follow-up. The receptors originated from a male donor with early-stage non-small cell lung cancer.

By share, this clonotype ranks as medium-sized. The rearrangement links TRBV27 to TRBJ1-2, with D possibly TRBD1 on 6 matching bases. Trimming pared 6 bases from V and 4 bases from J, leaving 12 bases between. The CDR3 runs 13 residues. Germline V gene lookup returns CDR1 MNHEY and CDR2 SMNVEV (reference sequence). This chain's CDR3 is CASRYRGGYGYTF. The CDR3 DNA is TGTGCCAGCAGGTACAGAGGGGGCTATGGCTACACCTTC.

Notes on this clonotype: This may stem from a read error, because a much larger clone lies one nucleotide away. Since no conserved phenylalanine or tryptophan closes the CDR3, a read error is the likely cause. As DNA, the CDR3 is TGTGCCAGCAGGGATCAGGTTACGGGGACTGAAGCTTTCATT. Translating it yields CASRDQVTGTEAFI. This chain connects TRBV28 to TRBJ1-1; D remains ambiguous. V lost 6 bases, J lost 5 bases, and 16 bases lay in between. CDR1 and CDR2 from the germline V gene are MDHEN and SYDVKM. CDR3 length equals 14 residues.